These 31 T cell receptor beta chains originate from one sample sequenced in a study of cytomegalovirus exposure and HLA in healthy donors. 13 Jbeta primers and 60 Vbeta primers were used for the PCR. Sequencing used immunoSEQ multiplex PCR; TCRdb keeps in-frame clones, though not all of them. Of more than 150,000 clones listed, around 77% are singletons. Input material: PBMCs. Receptor source: a woman aged 25 to 39 in good health and CMV-seronegative.

The chain links TRBV11-2 to TRBJ2-7, with TRBD2 identical over 9 bases. V lost 3 bases and J lost 2; bases outside the gene matches: 5. The CDR3 is made up of 15 amino acids. CDR1 and CDR2 from the germline V gene are SGHAT and FQNNGV. This CDR3 reads CASSLNSGGTYEQYF. The CDR3 bases are TGTGCCAGCAGCTTGAATAGCGGGGGTACCTACGAGCAGTACTTC.

This clone was counted only a few times. The V call is TRBV2, the J call TRBJ1-3; weak D call: TRBD1 (5 bases). This CDR3 contains 16 residues. V was shortened by 1 base and J by 6 bases, with 16 bases between the two germline ends. Germline-derived CDR1 and CDR2 are SNHLY and FYNNEI. CDR3 amino acids: CASSEGASGRQNTIYF. The CDR3, as DNA: TGTGCCAGCAGTGAAGGGGCCTCAGGGCGACAAAACACCATATATTTT.

The rearrangement links TRBV15 to TRBJ1-3; no reliable D call. CDR3 length: 14 amino acids. The V end was cut by 6 bases, the J end by 0 bases, with 9 bases between. The germline V gene encodes CDR1 LNHNV and CDR2 YYDKDF (reference sequence). The CDR3 protein is CATRLVSSGNTIYF. The DNA of the CDR3 is TGTGCCACCAGATTGGTCAGCTCTGGAAACACCATATATTTT. The full variable domain, rest sourced from reference TRBV15 and TRBJ1-3, is DAMVIQNPRYQVTQFGKPVTLSCSQTLNHNVMYWYQQKSSQAPKLLFHYYDKDFNNEADTPDNFQSRRPNTSFCFLDIRSPGLGDTAMYLCATRLVSSGNTIYFGEGSWLTVV.

V usage is TRBV19 and J usage is TRBJ1-5, with D possibly matching TRBD1 (6 bases). This CDR3 is 14 amino acids long. Looked up from germline, CDR1 is LNHDA and CDR2 is SQIVND (reference sequence). V was clipped by 5 bases and J by 10 bases, with 18 bases between them. Here the CDR3 reads CASSHNRVEGPQHF. The CDR3 DNA reads as TGTGCCAGTAGTCACAACAGGGTCGAAGGACCCCAGCATTTT. The full variable domain, its missing parts supplied by reference TRBV19 and TRBJ1-5, is DGGITQSPKYLFRKEGQNVTLSCEQNLNHDAMYWYRQDPGQGLRLIYYSQIVNDFQKGDIAEGYSVSREKKESFPLTVTSAQKNPTAFYLCASSHNRVEGPQHFGDGTRLSIL.

This sequence joins TRBV30 and TRBJ1-2; D possibly corresponds to TRBD1 (5 bases). V was shortened by 0 bases and J by 2 bases, with 13 bases between the two germline ends. The CDR3 covers 15 residues. CDR1 is GTSNPN, CDR2 SVGIG, per germline (reference sequence). The CDR3 region is CAWSVRAGWNYGYTF. In DNA form, the CDR3 reads TGTGCCTGGAGTGTACGGGCAGGGTGGAACTATGGCTACACCTTC. Combining the CDR3 with reference TRBV30 and TRBJ1-2 gives the whole variable domain SQTIHQWPATLVQPVGSPLSLECTVEGTSNPNLYWYRQAAGRGLQLLFYSVGIGQISSEVPQNLSASRPQDRQFILSSKKLLLSDSGFYLCAWSVRAGWNYGYTFGSGTRLTVV.

The chain combines TRBV5-1 with TRBJ1-1, with D perhaps matching TRBD1 (6 bases). CDR3 length: 15 amino acids. CDR1 is SGHRS and CDR2 is YFSETQ in the germline V gene. V lost 4 bases, J lost 4 bases, and 17 bases lay in between. The CDR3 loop is CASSREQGSGTEAFF. In DNA, the CDR3 is TGCGCCAGCAGCCGAGAACAGGGATCGGGCACTGAAGCTTTCTTT. The full variable domain, its missing parts supplied by reference TRBV5-1 and TRBJ1-1, is KAGVTQTPRYLIKTRGQQVTLSCSPISGHRSVSWYQQTPGQGLQFLFEYFSETQRNKGNFPGRFSGRQFSNSRSEMNVSTLELGDSALYLCASSREQGSGTEAFFGQGTRLTVV.

The chain recombines TRBV6-6 with TRBJ1-1; the match to TRBD1 covers 7 bases. V gave up 2 bases and J gave up 5 bases; unmatched junction bases: 5. The CDR3 loop spans 14 amino acids. Germline V gene sequence: CDR1 MNHNY, CDR2 SVGAGI (reference sequence). Written as DNA, the CDR3 is TGTGCCAGCAGTTACCGACAGGGATGGACTGAAGCTTTCTTT. Its translation: CASSYRQGWTEAFF.

J is TRBJ2-7 and V is TRBV6-1; TRBD2 might be the D (5 bases). CDR3 size: 15 residues. Deletions cut 5 bases from V and 2 bases from J, with 16 bases between. Germline CDR1 reads MNHNS; CDR2 reads SASEGT. CDR3 residues: CASSPLSDGAYEQYF. CDR3 coding DNA: TGTGCCAGCAGTCCCCTTTCCGACGGGGCCTACGAGCAGTACTTC.

The chain uses TRBV19 and TRBJ2-1; a possible D gene is TRBD2 (5 bases). Trimming took off 6 bases at V and 1 base at J, with 10 bases between the two ends. Germline-derived CDR1 and CDR2 are LNHDA and SQIVND (reference sequence). This CDR3 has 14 amino acids. The CDR3 DNA reads as TGTGCCAGTAGGGGTCGGGGTTCCTACAATGAGCAGTTCTTC. Its translation is CASRGRGSYNEQFF.

V usage is TRBV4-1 and J usage is TRBJ2-5, with D hard to call. V was trimmed by 0 bases and J by 1 base, leaving 12 bases between them. CDR1 and CDR2 from the germline V gene are MGHRA and YSYEKL. CDR3 length: 16 amino acids. DNA for the CDR3: TGCGCCAGCAGCCAAGATCCTCTGGGCAGCCAAGAGACCCAGTACTTC. Protein product: CASSQDPLGSQETQYF.

J is TRBJ1-5 and V is TRBV6-6, with D perhaps TRBD1 (5 bases). CDR1 and CDR2 (germline): MNHNY, SVGAGI (reference sequence). The CDR3 has 15 amino acids. V lost 8 bases and J lost 6, with 20 bases in between. In DNA form, the CDR3 reads TGTGCCAGCCGGAGTGGTCAGGGAACTTTTCAGCCCCAGCATTTT. It codes for CASRSGQGTFQPQHF.

This clone was seen a few times. CDR3 sequence: CASRTPGGAEAFF. CDR3 in DNA: TGTGCCAGCAGAACACCCGGGGGAGCTGAAGCTTTCTTT. The rearrangement uses TRBV6-5 and TRBJ1-1; D is perhaps TRBD1 (5 bases). Germline values: CDR1 MNHEY, CDR2 SVGAGI. The CDR3 has 13 amino acids. V was trimmed by 6 bases and J by 6 bases, leaving 14 bases between them.

This chain uses TRBV5-1 with TRBJ2-5, with 9 bases aligning to TRBD2. This CDR3 is built from 14 residues. Unmatched junction bases numbered 1, after V lost 2 bases and J lost 2 bases. The germline gives CDR1 SGHRS, CDR2 YFSETQ. The CDR3 sequence is CASSFSGGQETQYF. Written as DNA, the CDR3 is TGCGCCAGCAGCTTTAGCGGGGGTCAAGAGACCCAGTACTTC. Looking up the rest from reference TRBV5-1 and TRBJ2-5 gives the full variable domain: KAGVTQTPRYLIKTRGQQVTLSCSPISGHRSVSWYQQTPGQGLQFLFEYFSETQRNKGNFPGRFSGRQFSNSRSEMNVSTLELGDSALYLCASSFSGGQETQYFGPGTRLLVL.

J is TRBJ1-2 and V is TRBV5-8, with TRBD1 as a possible D gene (5 bases). Trimming took off 0 bases at V and 4 bases at J, with 16 bases between the two ends. The CDR3 covers 16 residues. Germline V gene data show CDR1 as SGHTS and CDR2 as YDEGEE. The CDR3 loop reads CASSLGSAGYPYGYTF. CDR3 coding DNA: TGTGCCAGCAGCTTGGGTTCGGCAGGGTATCCCTATGGCTACACCTTC. The complete variable domain, with remaining parts taken from reference TRBV5-8 and TRBJ1-2, reads EAGVTQSPTHLIKTRGQQATLRCSPISGHTSVYWYQQALGLGLQFLLWYDEGEERNRGNFPPRFSGRQFPNYSSELNVNALELEDSALYLCASSLGSAGYPYGYTFGSGTRLTVV.

The chain links TRBV25-1 to TRBJ2-1; 7 nucleotides match TRBD1. In germline, CDR1 is MGHDK, CDR2 SYGVNS. This CDR3 comprises 16 residues. Trimming removed 7 bases from V and 3 bases from J; junction bases left unmatched: 12. This CDR3 reads CASTATTGTDYNEQFF. Written as DNA, the CDR3 is TGTGCCAGCACTGCCACAACCGGGACAGACTACAATGAGCAGTTCTTC. The full variable domain, completed using reference TRBV25-1 and TRBJ2-1, is EADIYQTPRYLVIGTGKKITLECSQTMGHDKMYWYQQDPGMELHLIHYSYGVNSTEKGDLSSESTVSRIRTEHFPLTLESARPSHTSQYLCASTATTGTDYNEQFFGPGTRLTVL.

The V gene is TRBV6-6, the J gene TRBJ1-5, with TRBD1 matching over 10 bases. The germline gives CDR1 MNHNY, CDR2 SVGAGI (reference sequence). The length of the CDR3 is 15 residues. Losses at the gene ends were 6 bases for V and 5 bases for J; bases not matched to a gene: 7. This CDR3 is CASRGTGAVYQPQHF. As DNA, the CDR3 is TGTGCCAGCAGAGGGACAGGGGCCGTCTATCAGCCCCAGCATTTT.

The J gene is TRBJ2-6, the V gene TRBV5-1, with TRBD1 matching 7 bases. CDR1 and CDR2 from the germline V gene are SGHRS and YFSETQ. The CDR3 has 15 residues. The V and J ends lost 5 bases and 0 bases, in that order; junction bases with no gene match: 2. The CDR3 DNA reads TGCGCCAGCAGGACAGGGCTCTCTGGGGCCAACGTCCTGACTTTC. Amino acids: CASRTGLSGANVLTF.

This clone turned up a few times. The V and J genes are TRBV7-9 and TRBJ2-2, with 10 bases lining up with TRBD1. CDR3 length equals 17 residues. V was pared by 2 bases and J by 5 bases, with 8 bases of the junction left unmatched. Germline loops: CDR1 SEHNR, CDR2 FQNEAQ (reference sequence). The CDR3 sequence: CASSLLPGTGVTGELFF. The CDR3 DNA reads TGTGCCAGCAGCTTATTACCCGGGACAGGGGTGACCGGGGAGCTGTTTTTT.

The V and J genes are TRBV25-1 and TRBJ2-3, with D possibly matching TRBD2 (5 bases). The V and J ends lost 7 bases and 2 bases respectively, with 13 bases between them. There are 14 residues in the CDR3. The germline gives CDR1 MGHDK, CDR2 SYGVNS. CDR3 sequence (DNA): TGTGCCAGCATACCTCGGGGATCCACAGATACGCAGTATTTT. It codes for CASIPRGSTDTQYF. The full variable domain, its missing parts supplied by reference TRBV25-1 and TRBJ2-3, is EADIYQTPRYLVIGTGKKITLECSQTMGHDKMYWYQQDPGMELHLIHYSYGVNSTEKGDLSSESTVSRIRTEHFPLTLESARPSHTSQYLCASIPRGSTDTQYFGPGTRLTVL.

This clone has only a few counts. This chain links TRBV2 with TRBJ2-5; TRBD2 might be the D (5 bases). Looked up from germline, CDR1 is SNHLY and CDR2 is FYNNEI. This CDR3 spans 13 amino acids. Trimming took 5 bases from V and 2 from J, leaving 9 bases between them. The CDR3 loop reads CASSLGRQETQYF. The CDR3 DNA follows: TGTGCCAGCAGTCTGGGGAGACAAGAGACCCAGTACTTC.

J is TRBJ1-4 and V is TRBV5-1; D gene uncertain. The CDR3 is 13 residues long. Germline assignment: CDR1 SGHRS and CDR2 YFSETQ. V was clipped by 4 bases and J by 6 bases, with 10 bases between them. CDR3 DNA sequence: TGCGCCAGCAGCCCGGAGACGTATGAAAAACTGTTTTTT. Translation: CASSPETYEKLFF. The full variable domain, completed using reference TRBV5-1 and TRBJ1-4, is KAGVTQTPRYLIKTRGQQVTLSCSPISGHRSVSWYQQTPGQGLQFLFEYFSETQRNKGNFPGRFSGRQFSNSRSEMNVSTLELGDSALYLCASSPETYEKLFFGSGTQLSVL.

This chain's CDR3 is CAAGHLTEAFF. The CDR3, as DNA: TGTGCCGCCGGACACCTTACTGAAGCTTTCTTT. This chain uses TRBV6-5 with TRBJ1-1; D is perhaps TRBD1 (5 bases). The V gene's germline CDR1 is MNHEY and CDR2 SVGAGI. The germline V and J ends were trimmed by 11 bases and 5 bases, with 12 bases remaining between them. The length of the CDR3 is 11 residues.

J is TRBJ2-1 and V is TRBV5-1; 10 positions match TRBD2. Germline trimming cut 4 bases from V and 3 bases from J; bases unmatched to any gene: 10. Germline CDR1 reads SGHRS; CDR2 reads YFSETQ. The CDR3 runs 17 residues. The CDR3 region has the DNA TGCGCCAGCAGCGCTGGGGGAGCGGGGGGGTTCTACAATGAGCAGTTCTTC. This codes for CASSAGGAGGFYNEQFF.

This chain links TRBV5-1 with TRBJ2-1; TRBD2 might be the D (6 bases). The CDR3 loop spans 14 amino acids. Looked up from germline, CDR1 is SGHRS and CDR2 is YFSETQ. Trimming left V 3 bases short and J 3 bases short, with 10 bases between. The CDR3 sequence: CASSSGLSYNEQFF. CDR3 in DNA: TGCGCCAGCAGCTCGGGACTGAGCTACAATGAGCAGTTCTTC. The full variable domain, rest sourced from reference TRBV5-1 and TRBJ2-1, is KAGVTQTPRYLIKTRGQQVTLSCSPISGHRSVSWYQQTPGQGLQFLFEYFSETQRNKGNFPGRFSGRQFSNSRSEMNVSTLELGDSALYLCASSSGLSYNEQFFGPGTRLTVL.

The chain has TRBV4-2 and TRBJ1-1; TRBD1 might be the D (5 bases). Trimming removed 8 bases from V and 4 bases from J, with 14 bases in between. The germline gives CDR1 LGHNA, CDR2 YNFKEQ. The CDR3 spans 13 residues. CDR3 coding DNA: TGTGCCAGCGTGCGGGGGGGTGTCACTGAAGCTTTCTTT. It encodes CASVRGGVTEAFF.

This clone was found once. The rearrangement links TRBV29-1 to TRBJ2-7; 10 nucleotides agree with TRBD2. The germline V gene has CDR1 SQVTM and CDR2 ANQGSEA. The CDR3 covers 13 residues. V shed 6 bases, J shed 5 bases, and the junction held 7 bases outside the gene matches. CDR3: CSVVPGLANEQYF. CDR3 bases: TGCAGCGTCGTACCGGGACTAGCGAACGAGCAGTACTTC.

The V gene is TRBV29-1, the J gene TRBJ1-2; no clear D gene. Trimming left V 2 bases short and J 3 bases short, with 10 bases between. The length of the CDR3 is 13 residues. The germline gives CDR1 SQVTM, CDR2 ANQGSEA. The CDR3, as DNA: TGCAGCGTTGAATTTAACACCCACTATGGCTACACCTTC. This codes for CSVEFNTHYGYTF.

This clone was seen more than once but under ten times. The chain uses TRBV5-1 and TRBJ1-1; D remains unclear. Trimming left V 4 bases short and J 7 bases short, with 14 bases between. CDR1 SGHRS and CDR2 YFSETQ come from the germline V gene. This CDR3 region has 13 residues. CDR3 in DNA: TGCGCCAGCAGCCCGCTCGGGGTTGATGAAGCTTTCTTT. Protein product: CASSPLGVDEAFF. Drawing the rest from reference TRBV5-1 and TRBJ1-1, the complete variable domain is KAGVTQTPRYLIKTRGQQVTLSCSPISGHRSVSWYQQTPGQGLQFLFEYFSETQRNKGNFPGRFSGRQFSNSRSEMNVSTLELGDSALYLCASSPLGVDEAFFGQGTRLTVV.

The rearrangement links TRBV27 to TRBJ1-5; 9 bases agree with TRBD1. Germline lookup yields CDR1 MNHEY and CDR2 SMNVEV (reference sequence). Trimming took 8 bases from V and 6 from J; bases not matched to a gene: 8. The CDR3 has 14 residues. CDR3 DNA sequence: TGTGCCAGCCGTACAGGGGGCACGGGTCAGCCCCAGCATTTT. Translated: CASRTGGTGQPQHF.

The chain uses TRBV9 and TRBJ1-1; no reliable D call. The CDR3 contains 13 residues. V was trimmed by 0 bases and J by 3 bases, leaving 6 bases between them. The germline V gene has CDR1 SGDLS and CDR2 YYNGEE. This CDR3 is CASSVGVDTEAFF. CDR3 coding DNA: TGTGCCAGCAGCGTAGGAGTGGACACTGAAGCTTTCTTT.

The V call is TRBV11-2, the J call TRBJ1-2; the D gene is possibly TRBD1 (6 bases). This CDR3 has 14 residues. Germline assignment: CDR1 SGHAT and CDR2 FQNNGV. Trimming pared 4 bases from V and 7 bases from J, leaving 16 bases between. CDR3: CASSSRTALSGYTF. CDR3 nucleotide sequence: TGTGCCAGCAGCTCGCGGACAGCCTTGTCTGGCTACACCTTC.